Below, one T cell receptor (beta chain) is given with its context. Its antigen remains unidentified. Resections took place in Japan or China from about 2013 to 2018. Two lung cancer pathologists independently confirmed each histologic diagnosis. CDR1 and CDR2 from the germline V gene are SGDLS and YYNGEE. J was trimmed by 9 bases and V by 4 bases; bases with no gene match: 10. CDR3 length: 15 residues. The repertoire was sequenced with immunoSEQ multiplex PCR; TCRdb's copy has only in-frame clones and lacks some. Here the sample spans roughly 4,600 clones, around 81% being singletons. The record originates from a study of immune evolution from preneoplasia to lung adenocarcinoma. Overall study findings and caveats: Top clone share appeared to fall from AAH through AIS, MIA, adenocarcinoma. Normal lung had highest clonality; later lesions appeared denser, more diverse.

The chain links TRBV9 to TRBJ2-1, with TRBD1 identical over 10 bases. The receptor was derived from a donor aged 70 or over with lung adenocarcinoma. Material for sequencing was FFPE adjacent normal lung tissue. Written as DNA, the CDR3 is TGTGCCAGCAGCCCCCGGGACAGGGGTCTAGGTGAGCAGTTCTTC. This translates into CASSPRDRGLGEQFF.